This note documents a single T cell receptor (beta chain) sequence. Its antigen is unidentified. The CDR3 is 14 residues long. V lost 5 bases to trimming and J lost 1 base, with 11 bases between them. Germline assignment: CDR1 LGHNA and CDR2 YNFKEQ. This sample stems from a study of beta chain features in type 1 diabetes. Study conclusions and caveats: The study found moderately but significantly shorter TCRB CDR3s in all four CD4+ subsets of Type 1 diabetes patients.

What was sequenced were expressed TCRB transcripts, since all of the isolated RNA had been reverse transcribed. Libraries were prepared by immunoSEQ multiplex PCR; TCRdb keeps only in-frame clonotypes and omits some of them. In the table there are about 260,000 clones, around 21% of which are singletons. The sample was naive CD4+ T cells from blood. The chain uses TRBV4-2 and TRBJ2-5; possible D gene TRBD2, 6 bases. The source of this sequence is a middle-aged woman with type 1 diabetes. The CDR3 DNA reads as TGTGCCAGCAGCTTCGGGACTCCCCAAGAGACCCAGTACTTC. This gives the protein CASSFGTPQETQYF.